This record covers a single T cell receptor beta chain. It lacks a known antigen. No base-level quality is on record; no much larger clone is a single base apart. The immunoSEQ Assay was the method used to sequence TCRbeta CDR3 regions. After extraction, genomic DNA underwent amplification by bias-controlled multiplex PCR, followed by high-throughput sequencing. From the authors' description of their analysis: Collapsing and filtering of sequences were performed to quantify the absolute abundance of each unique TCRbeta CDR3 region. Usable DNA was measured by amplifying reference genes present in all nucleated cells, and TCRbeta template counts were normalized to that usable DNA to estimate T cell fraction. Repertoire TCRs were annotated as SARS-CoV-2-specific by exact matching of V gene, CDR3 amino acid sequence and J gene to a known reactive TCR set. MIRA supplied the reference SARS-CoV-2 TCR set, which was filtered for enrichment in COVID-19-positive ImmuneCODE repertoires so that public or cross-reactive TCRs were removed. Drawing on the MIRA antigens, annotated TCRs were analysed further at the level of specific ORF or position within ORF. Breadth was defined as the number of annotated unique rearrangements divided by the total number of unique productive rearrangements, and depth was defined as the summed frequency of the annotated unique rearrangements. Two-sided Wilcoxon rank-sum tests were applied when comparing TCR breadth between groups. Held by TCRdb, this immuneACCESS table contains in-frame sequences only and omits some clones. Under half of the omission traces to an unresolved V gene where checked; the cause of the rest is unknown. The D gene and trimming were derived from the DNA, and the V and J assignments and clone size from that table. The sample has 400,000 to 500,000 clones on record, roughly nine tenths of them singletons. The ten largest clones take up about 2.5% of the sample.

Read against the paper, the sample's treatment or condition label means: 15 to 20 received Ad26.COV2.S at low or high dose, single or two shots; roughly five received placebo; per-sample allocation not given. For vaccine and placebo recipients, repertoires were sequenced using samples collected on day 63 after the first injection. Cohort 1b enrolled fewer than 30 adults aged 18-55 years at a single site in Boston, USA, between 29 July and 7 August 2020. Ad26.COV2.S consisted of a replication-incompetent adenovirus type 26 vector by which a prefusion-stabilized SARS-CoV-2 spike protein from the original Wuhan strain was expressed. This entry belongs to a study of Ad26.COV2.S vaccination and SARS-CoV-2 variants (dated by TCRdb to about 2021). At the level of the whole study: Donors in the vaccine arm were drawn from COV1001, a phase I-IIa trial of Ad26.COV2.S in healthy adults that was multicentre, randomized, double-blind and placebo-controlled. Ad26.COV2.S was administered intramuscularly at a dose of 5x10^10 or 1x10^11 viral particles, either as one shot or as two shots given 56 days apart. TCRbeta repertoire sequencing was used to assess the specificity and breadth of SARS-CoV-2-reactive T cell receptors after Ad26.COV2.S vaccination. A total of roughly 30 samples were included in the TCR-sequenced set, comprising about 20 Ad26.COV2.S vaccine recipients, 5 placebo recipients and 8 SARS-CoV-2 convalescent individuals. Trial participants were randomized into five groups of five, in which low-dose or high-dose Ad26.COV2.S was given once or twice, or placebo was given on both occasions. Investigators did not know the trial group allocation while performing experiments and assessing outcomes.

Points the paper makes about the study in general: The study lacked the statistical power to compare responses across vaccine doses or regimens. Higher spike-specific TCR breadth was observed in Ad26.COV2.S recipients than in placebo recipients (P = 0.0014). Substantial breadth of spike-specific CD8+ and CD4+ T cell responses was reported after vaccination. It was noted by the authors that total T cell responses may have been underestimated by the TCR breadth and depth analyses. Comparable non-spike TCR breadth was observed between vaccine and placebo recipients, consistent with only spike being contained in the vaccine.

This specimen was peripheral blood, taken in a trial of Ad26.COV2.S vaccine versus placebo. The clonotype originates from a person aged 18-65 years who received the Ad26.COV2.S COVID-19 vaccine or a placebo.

The CDR3 region reads CAISESRPGDTEAFF. The sequence in DNA is TGTGCCATCAGTGAGTCGCGCCCCGGGGACACTGAAGCTTTCTTT. The receptor chain draws on TRBV10-3 and TRBJ1-1, with no confidently assigned D gene. Its CDR3 holds 15 amino acids, cysteine through phenylalanine. The retained sequence is limited to the CDR3, 45 bases, with the frame set at the first base. The trim is 0 bases for V and 3 bases for J, with a gap of 11 bases between the germline ends. Reading the germline V gene gives CDR1 ENHRY and CDR2 SYGVKD.